The 22 T cell receptor beta chains reported below all come from one sample, sequenced in a study of blood T cell repertoires in COVID-19. Assay: immunoSEQ multiplex PCR; the TCRdb copy retains only in-frame clones and omits some. The profile shows about 100,000 clones, over 80% of them singletons. Sequenced input: peripheral blood. These TCRs come from a man aged 45-60 years with active or convalescent COVID-19.

The chain couples TRBV5-8 to TRBJ1-4, with TRBD1 identical over 9 bases. This CDR3 has 15 amino acids. The V gene's germline CDR1 is SGHTS and CDR2 YDEGEE. J gave up 2 bases and V 4 bases, and 3 bases lay outside the gene matches. CDR3 nucleotide sequence: TGTGCCAGCAGCAAGACAGGGGGTACTAATGAAAAACTGTTTTTT. It translates to CASSKTGGTNEKLFF. The full variable domain, rest sourced from reference TRBV5-8 and TRBJ1-4, is EAGVTQSPTHLIKTRGQQATLRCSPISGHTSVYWYQQALGLGLQFLLWYDEGEERNRGNFPPRFSGRQFPNYSSELNVNALELEDSALYLCASSKTGGTNEKLFFGSGTQLSVL.

This clone was observed once. The rearrangement joins TRBV24-1 to TRBJ2-1, with D possibly being TRBD2 (6 bases). With 7 bases removed from V and 10 bases from J, the gap between germline ends came to 16 bases. This CDR3 comprises 13 residues. Germline CDR1 reads KGHDR; CDR2 reads SFDVKD. The CDR3 region is CATREGIAREQFF. CDR3 in DNA: TGTGCCACCAGGGAGGGAATAGCCCGCGAGCAGTTCTTC.

This clone turned up a few times. CDR3 residues: CASSPPGRGGSNQPQHF. The CDR3 nucleotides read TGTGCCAGCTCACCACCTGGACGGGGGGGTAGCAATCAGCCCCAGCATTTT. The chain links TRBV18 to TRBJ1-5, with D possibly matching TRBD1 (5 bases). This CDR3 contains 17 residues. Looked up from germline, CDR1 is KGHSH and CDR2 is LQKENI. Trimming pared 0 bases from V and 0 bases from J, leaving 12 bases between. The full variable domain, its missing parts supplied by reference TRBV18 and TRBJ1-5, is NAGVMQNPRHLVRRRGQEARLRCSPMKGHSHVYWYRQLPEEGLKFMVYLQKENIIDESGMPKERFSAEFPKEGPSILRIQQVVRGDSAAYFCASSPPGRGGSNQPQHFGDGTRLSIL.

The rearrangement joins TRBV30 to TRBJ2-3; maybe TRBD2 (6 bases). V lost 0 bases, J lost 3 bases, and 13 bases lay in between. Germline V CDR1 and CDR2: GTSNPN, SVGIG (reference sequence). This CDR3 contains 15 residues. The CDR3 loop reads CAWSVGSGVTDTQYF. CDR3 coding DNA: TGTGCCTGGAGTGTAGGGTCGGGAGTGACAGATACGCAGTATTTT. The complete variable domain, with remaining parts taken from reference TRBV30 and TRBJ2-3, reads SQTIHQWPATLVQPVGSPLSLECTVEGTSNPNLYWYRQAAGRGLQLLFYSVGIGQISSEVPQNLSASRPQDRQFILSSKKLLLSDSGFYLCAWSVGSGVTDTQYFGPGTRLTVL.

This clone was seen a single time. The J gene is TRBJ2-5, the V gene TRBV3-1 (or the pseudogene TRBV3-2), with TRBD2 as a possible D gene (6 bases). Germline CDR1 reads LGHDT; CDR2 reads YNNKEL (reference sequence). CDR3 length equals 15 residues. V lost 4 bases and J 5 bases, leaving 17 bases between the germline ends. As DNA, the CDR3 is TGTGCCAGCAGCCTGGCTAGCGCGGGGCGTGAGACCCAGTACTTC. Translation: CASSLASAGRETQYF.

The V and J genes are TRBV19 and TRBJ2-3; 7 bases line up with TRBD1. The germline V gene encodes CDR1 LNHDA and CDR2 SQIVND (reference sequence). The ends lost 10 bases at V and 2 bases at J; junction bases unmatched: 15. There are 16 residues in the CDR3. CDR3 sequence (DNA): TGTGCCACAACAGGGGCCGCGCAATTTGACACAGATACGCAGTATTTT. Protein: CATTGAAQFDTDTQYF.

This rearrangement joins TRBV4-1 to TRBJ1-6, with D perhaps TRBD1 (5 bases). The germline V gene has CDR1 MGHRA and CDR2 YSYEKL. The V and J ends lost 1 base and 9 bases respectively, with 10 bases between them. This CDR3 is built from 14 residues. The CDR3 DNA sequence: TGCGCCAGCAGCCAAGGGCAGGGAATTTCACCCCTCCACTTT. Translating it yields CASSQGQGISPLHF.

The J gene is TRBJ1-1, the V gene TRBV7-8, with D maybe TRBD1 (6 bases). The ends were cut back, 4 bases at V and 0 bases at J, with 15 bases in the middle. The CDR3 runs to 16 residues. Germline loops: CDR1 SGHVS, CDR2 FQNEAQ. The CDR3 reads CASSSSPQGLNTEAFF. Here the CDR3 DNA reads TGTGCCAGCAGCTCTAGCCCACAGGGACTGAACACTGAAGCTTTCTTT.

The chain carries TRBV27 and TRBJ1-1; perhaps TRBD1 as D (5 bases). The germline V gene encodes CDR1 MNHEY and CDR2 SMNVEV (reference sequence). V was cut by 10 bases and J by 4 bases, with 16 bases left in between. The CDR3 spans 13 residues. CDR3 residues: CATKGTGGTEAFF. The CDR3 coding sequence is TGTGCCACCAAAGGCACGGGGGGCACTGAAGCTTTCTTT.

This clone has only one observation. The chain uses TRBV2 and TRBJ2-1; 9 nucleotides match TRBD2. The V and J ends lost 4 bases and 0 bases, in that order; junction bases with no gene match: 1. This CDR3 spans 15 amino acids. CDR1 is SNHLY and CDR2 is FYNNEI in the germline V gene. The CDR3 is CASSVSGGSYNEQFF. The CDR3 DNA is TGTGCCAGCAGTGTTAGCGGGGGCTCCTACAATGAGCAGTTCTTC.

V is TRBV3-1 (or the pseudogene TRBV3-2) and J is TRBJ1-2; 9 bases are shared with TRBD1. Germline loops: CDR1 LGHDT, CDR2 YNNKEL (reference sequence). Trimming removed 4 bases from V and 3 bases from J; junction bases left unmatched: 6. CDR3 length equals 15 residues. CDR3 sequence: CASSPRDRVDYGYTF. The CDR3 coding sequence is TGTGCCAGCAGCCCTAGGGACAGGGTCGACTATGGCTACACCTTC.

CDR3 loop: CASSLSYHEQYF. Written as DNA, the CDR3 is TGTGCCAGCAGTTTGTCCTACCACGAGCAGTACTTC. The V call is TRBV28, the J call TRBJ2-7; no definite D call. V lost 3 bases, J lost 5 bases, and 8 bases lay in between. Germline values: CDR1 MDHEN, CDR2 SYDVKM. This CDR3 contains 12 residues.

The rearrangement joins TRBV4-1 to TRBJ2-7; 12 bases match TRBD2. CDR1 and CDR2 from the germline V gene are MGHRA and YSYEKL. The CDR3 has 15 residues. V dropped 6 bases and J dropped 6; count of bases not matched to a gene: 9. The CDR3 here is CASSKGLAGSGEQYF. The CDR3 DNA sequence: TGCGCCAGCAGTAAAGGACTAGCGGGGAGCGGCGAGCAGTACTTC.

The chain uses TRBV7-2 and TRBJ1-5, with unresolved D. The CDR3 runs 13 residues. Germline V gives CDR1 SGHTA, CDR2 FQGNSA. Trimming stripped 4 bases from V and 7 bases from J, with 11 bases between. This CDR3 is CASSSPGRQPQHF. CDR3 nucleotides: TGTGCCAGCAGCTCTCCCGGGAGACAGCCCCAGCATTTT.

This clone was seen only once. The chain recombines TRBV6-5 with TRBJ2-5; D is possibly TRBD2 (6 bases). Germline CDR1 reads MNHEY; CDR2 reads SVGAGI. The CDR3 totals 15 residues. V was cut by 2 bases and J by 4 bases, with 14 bases left in between. The DNA of the CDR3 is TGTGCCAGCAGTTACGGGGCTGGTAGCGGAGAGACCCAGTACTTC. It encodes CASSYGAGSGETQYF.

The rearrangement joins TRBV5-1 to TRBJ1-2, with a weak D call TRBD1 (6 bases). The CDR3 has 14 residues. V lost 4 bases and J lost 0, with 10 bases in between. Germline V gives CDR1 SGHRS, CDR2 YFSETQ. DNA of the CDR3: TGCGCCAGCAGCGGGGGCACCGCTAACTATGGCTACACCTTC. It codes for CASSGGTANYGYTF.

About this clone itself: This same CDR3 is encoded by further DNA sequences in the sample. The chain uses TRBV2 and TRBJ2-2; no clear D. CDR3 length: 11 residues. Trimming left V 8 bases short and J 6 bases short, with 7 bases between. CDR1 SNHLY and CDR2 FYNNEI come from the germline V gene. The DNA of the CDR3 is TGTGCCAGCGAAGTAGCCGGGGAGCTGTTTTTT. Its protein is CASEVAGELFF.

CDR3 loop: CASSTGLAGDTQYF. In DNA, the CDR3 is TGCGCCAGCAGCACCGGACTAGCCGGAGATACGCAGTATTTT. The rearrangement uses TRBV5-1 and TRBJ2-3; the match to TRBD2 covers 8 bases. There are 14 residues in the CDR3. Germline V lookup: CDR1 SGHRS, CDR2 YFSETQ. The V segment lost 4 bases and the J segment 5 bases; nucleotides outside the gene matches: 6.

The rearrangement links TRBV15 to TRBJ2-1; TRBD1 matches 8 bases. CDR1 LNHNV and CDR2 YYDKDF come from the germline V gene (reference sequence). There are 16 residues in the CDR3. V lost 2 bases and J lost 2; bases outside the gene matches: 5. The CDR3 DNA reads TGTGCCACCAGCAGATCTACAGGGGGAACCTACAATGAGCAGTTCTTC. Its translation: CATSRSTGGTYNEQFF.

The chain links TRBV24-1 to TRBJ2-1; D is undetermined. Germline assignment: CDR1 KGHDR and CDR2 SFDVKD. The CDR3 is made up of 12 amino acids. V gave up 6 bases and J gave up 9 bases, with 11 bases separating them. CDR3 nucleotides: TGTGCCACCAGTATCGGTGCTGTTGAGCAGTTCTTC. It encodes CATSIGAVEQFF.

This chain connects TRBV25-1 to TRBJ2-3; 11 positions agree with TRBD2. The ends lost 6 bases at V and 7 bases at J; junction bases unmatched: 6. Germline V gives CDR1 MGHDK, CDR2 SYGVNS. The CDR3 is 14 residues long. This CDR3 is CASSRLAGLYTQYF. The CDR3 bases are TGTGCCAGCAGCAGACTAGCGGGACTATATACGCAGTATTTT.

This clone came up once. The chain has TRBV6-5 and TRBJ2-6, with D perhaps TRBD2 (5 bases). CDR3 size: 14 residues. CDR1 and CDR2 from the germline V gene are MNHEY and SVGAGI. V was shortened by 6 bases and J by 4 bases, with 10 bases between the two germline ends. DNA of the CDR3: TGTGCCAGCAGCCCCAGGAGGGGGGCCAACGTCCTGACTTTC. It translates to CASSPRRGANVLTF.